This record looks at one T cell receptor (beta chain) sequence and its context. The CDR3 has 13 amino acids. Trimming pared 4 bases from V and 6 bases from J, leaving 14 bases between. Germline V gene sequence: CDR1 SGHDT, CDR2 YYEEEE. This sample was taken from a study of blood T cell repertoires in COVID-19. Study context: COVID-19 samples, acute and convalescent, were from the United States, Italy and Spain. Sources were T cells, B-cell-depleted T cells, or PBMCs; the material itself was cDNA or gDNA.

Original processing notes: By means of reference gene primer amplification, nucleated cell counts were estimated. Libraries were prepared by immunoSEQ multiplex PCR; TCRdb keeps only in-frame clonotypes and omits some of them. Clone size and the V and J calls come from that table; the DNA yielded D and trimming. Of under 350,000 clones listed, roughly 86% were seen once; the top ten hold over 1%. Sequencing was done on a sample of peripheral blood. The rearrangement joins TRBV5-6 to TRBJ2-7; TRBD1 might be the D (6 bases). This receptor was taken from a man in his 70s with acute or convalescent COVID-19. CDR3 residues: CASSPPSRGEQYF. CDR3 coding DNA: TGTGCCAGCAGCCCACCAAGCAGGGGCGAGCAGTACTTC. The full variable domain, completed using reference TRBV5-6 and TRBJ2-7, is DAGVTQSPTHLIKTRGQQVTLRCSPKSGHDTVSWYQQALGQGPQFIFQYYEEEERQRGNFPDRFSGHQFPNYSSELNVNALLLGDSALYLCASSPPSRGEQYFGPGTRLTVT.